This T cell receptor beta chain appears in the sequencing data of a study of T cells in Graves' hyperthyroidism and ophthalmopathy. The CDR3 covers 14 residues. The V end was cut by 5 bases, the J end by 10 bases, with 15 bases between. The germline CDR1 and CDR2 sequences are SEHNR and FQNEAQ (reference sequence). Authors of the study amplified TCR beta CDR3 regions from RNA transcripts. The HTBI primer set served for first-round RT-PCR of the TCR CDR3. A single record per CDR3 protein comes from TCRdb applying MiXCR to the multiplex PCR reads. The table shows about 510,000 distinct CDR3 sequences, with approximately 48% occurring only once. Exclusions: uncontrolled infection, other autoimmune disease, pregnancy, lactation. This clonotype was seen at least ten times.

Material for sequencing was peripheral blood or thyroid tissue (not recorded which). The chain joins TRBV7-9 to TRBJ1-6, with D perhaps TRBD1 (5 bases). The TCR was taken from an adult woman with Graves' disease, either hyperthyroidism or ophthalmopathy (not recorded which). CDR3 bases: TGTGCCAGCAGCCCCATGGGGGGAAAGTCACCCCTCCACTTT. It codes for CASSPMGGKSPLHF. Full variable domain (rest looked up from reference TRBV7-9 and TRBJ1-6): DTGVSQNPRHKITKRGQNVTFRCDPISEHNRLYWYRQTLGQGPEFLTYFQNEAQLEKSRLLSDRFSAERPKGSFSTLEIQRTEQGDSAMYLCASSPMGGKSPLHFGNGTRLTVT.